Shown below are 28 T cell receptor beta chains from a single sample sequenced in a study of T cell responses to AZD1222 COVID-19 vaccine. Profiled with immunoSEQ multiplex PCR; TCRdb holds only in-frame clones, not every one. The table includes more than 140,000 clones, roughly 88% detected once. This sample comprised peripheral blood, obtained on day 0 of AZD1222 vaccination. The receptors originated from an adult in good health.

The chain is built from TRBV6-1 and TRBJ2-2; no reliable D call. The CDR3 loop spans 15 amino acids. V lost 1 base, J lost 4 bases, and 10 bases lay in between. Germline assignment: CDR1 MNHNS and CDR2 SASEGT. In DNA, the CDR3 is TGTGCCAGCAGTGAAGGTGTCTCGTCCACCGGGGAGCTGTTTTTT. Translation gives CASSEGVSSTGELFF.

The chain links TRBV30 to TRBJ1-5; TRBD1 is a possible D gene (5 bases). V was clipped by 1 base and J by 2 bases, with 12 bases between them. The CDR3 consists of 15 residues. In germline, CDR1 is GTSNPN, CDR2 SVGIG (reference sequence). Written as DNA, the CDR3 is TGTGCCTGGAGTGGGGGGTTAGGGGGCAATCAGCCCCAGCATTTT. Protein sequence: CAWSGGLGGNQPQHF.

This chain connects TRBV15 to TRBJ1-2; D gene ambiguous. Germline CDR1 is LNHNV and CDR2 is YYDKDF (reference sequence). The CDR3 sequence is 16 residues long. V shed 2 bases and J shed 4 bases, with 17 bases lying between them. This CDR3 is CATSRRAGLAPYGYTF. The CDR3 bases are TGTGCCACCAGCAGAAGAGCAGGTTTGGCGCCCTATGGCTACACCTTC. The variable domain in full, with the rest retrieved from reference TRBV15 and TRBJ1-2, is DAMVIQNPRYQVTQFGKPVTLSCSQTLNHNVMYWYQQKSSQAPKLLFHYYDKDFNNEADTPDNFQSRRPNTSFCFLDIRSPGLGDTAMYLCATSRRAGLAPYGYTFGSGTRLTVV.

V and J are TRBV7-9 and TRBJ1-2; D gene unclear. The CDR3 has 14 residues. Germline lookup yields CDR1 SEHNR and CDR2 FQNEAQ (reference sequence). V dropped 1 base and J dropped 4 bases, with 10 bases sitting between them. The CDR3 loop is CASSLGFDAYGYTF. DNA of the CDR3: TGTGCCAGCAGCTTAGGGTTCGACGCCTATGGCTACACCTTC. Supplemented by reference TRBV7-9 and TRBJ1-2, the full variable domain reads DTGVSQNPRHKITKRGQNVTFRCDPISEHNRLYWYRQTLGQGPEFLTYFQNEAQLEKSRLLSDRFSAERPKGSFSTLEIQRTEQGDSAMYLCASSLGFDAYGYTFGSGTRLTVV.

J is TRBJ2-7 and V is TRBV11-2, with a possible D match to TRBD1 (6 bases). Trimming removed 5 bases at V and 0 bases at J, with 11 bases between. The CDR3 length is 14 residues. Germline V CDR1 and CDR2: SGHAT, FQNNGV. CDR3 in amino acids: CASSPSGASYEQYF. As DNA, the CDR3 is TGTGCCAGCAGCCCCTCAGGGGCCTCCTACGAGCAGTACTTC.

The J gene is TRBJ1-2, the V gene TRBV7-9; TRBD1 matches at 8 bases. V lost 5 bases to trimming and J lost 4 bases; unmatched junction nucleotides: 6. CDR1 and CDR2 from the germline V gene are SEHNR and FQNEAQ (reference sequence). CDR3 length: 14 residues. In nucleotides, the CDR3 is TGTGCCAGCAGCCCGAGACAGGGGTCCTATGGCTACACCTTC. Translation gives CASSPRQGSYGYTF.

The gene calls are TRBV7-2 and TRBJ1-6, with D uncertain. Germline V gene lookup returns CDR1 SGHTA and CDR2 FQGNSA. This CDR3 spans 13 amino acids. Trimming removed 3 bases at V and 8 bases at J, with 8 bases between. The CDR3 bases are TGTGCCAGCAGCTTGGGTTCCTATTCACCCCTCCACTTT. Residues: CASSLGSYSPLHF. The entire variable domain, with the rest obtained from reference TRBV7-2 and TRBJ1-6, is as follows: GAGVSQSPSNKVTEKGKDVELRCDPISGHTALYWYRQSLGQGLEFLIYFQGNSAPDKSGLPSDRFSAERTGGSVSTLTIQRTQQEDSAVYLCASSLGSYSPLHFGNGTRLTVT.

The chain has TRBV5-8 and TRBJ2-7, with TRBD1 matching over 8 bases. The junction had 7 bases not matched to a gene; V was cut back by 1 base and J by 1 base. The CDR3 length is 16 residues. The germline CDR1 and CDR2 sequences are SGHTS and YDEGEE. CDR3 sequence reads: CASSLSGNRGSYEQYF. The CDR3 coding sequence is TGTGCCAGCAGCTTGTCGGGAAACAGGGGGTCCTACGAGCAGTACTTC.

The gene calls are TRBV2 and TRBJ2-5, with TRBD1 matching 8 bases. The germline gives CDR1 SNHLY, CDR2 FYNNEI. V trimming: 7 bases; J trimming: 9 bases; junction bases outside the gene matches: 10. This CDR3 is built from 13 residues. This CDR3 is CASTGRGRGAQYF. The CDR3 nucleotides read TGTGCCAGCACAGGCAGGGGGCGCGGCGCCCAGTACTTC.

Here the CDR3 DNA reads TGTGCCATCAGCCGTGGGGACGAGCAGTACTTC. It encodes CAISRGDEQYF. The rearrangement uses TRBV10-3 and TRBJ2-7; D is ambiguous. Between the trimmed V and J ends, which lost 6 bases and 5 bases, there was a span of 8 bases. CDR1 is ENHRY, CDR2 SYGVKD, per germline. CDR3 length: 11 residues.

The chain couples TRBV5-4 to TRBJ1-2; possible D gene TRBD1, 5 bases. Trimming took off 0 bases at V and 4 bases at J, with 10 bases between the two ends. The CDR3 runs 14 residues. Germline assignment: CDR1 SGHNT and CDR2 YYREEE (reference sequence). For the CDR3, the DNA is TGTGCCAGCAGCTTGGGCAGGGTAGCCTATGGCTACACCTTC. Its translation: CASSLGRVAYGYTF.

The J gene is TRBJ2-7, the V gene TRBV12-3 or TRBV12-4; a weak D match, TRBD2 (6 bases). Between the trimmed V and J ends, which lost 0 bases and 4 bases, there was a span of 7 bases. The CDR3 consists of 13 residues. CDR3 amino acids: CASSLAGLYEQYF. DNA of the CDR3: TGTGCCAGCAGTTTAGCGGGACTTTACGAGCAGTACTTC.

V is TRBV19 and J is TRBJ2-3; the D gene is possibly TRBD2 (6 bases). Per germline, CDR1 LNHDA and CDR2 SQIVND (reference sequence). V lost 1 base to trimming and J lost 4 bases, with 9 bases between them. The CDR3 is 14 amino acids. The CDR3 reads CASSIAGAADTQYF. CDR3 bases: TGTGCCAGTAGTATAGCGGGAGCGGCAGATACGCAGTATTTT.

The CDR3 loop is CASGTGDYSPLHF. For the CDR3, the DNA is TGTGCCAGTGGGACAGGGGACTATTCACCCCTCCACTTT. V and J are TRBV27 and TRBJ1-6; 10 nucleotides align to TRBD1. J lost 8 bases, V lost 9 bases, and 4 bases had no gene match. Germline loops: CDR1 MNHEY, CDR2 SMNVEV (reference sequence). The CDR3 spans 13 residues.

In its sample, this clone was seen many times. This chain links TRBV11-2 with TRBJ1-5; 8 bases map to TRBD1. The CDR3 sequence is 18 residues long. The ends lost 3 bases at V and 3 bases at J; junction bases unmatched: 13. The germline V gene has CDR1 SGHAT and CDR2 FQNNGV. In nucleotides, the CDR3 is TGTGCCAGCAGCTTCCTGCGGACAGGGAGTTTGAACAATCAGCCCCAGCATTTT. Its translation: CASSFLRTGSLNNQPQHF.

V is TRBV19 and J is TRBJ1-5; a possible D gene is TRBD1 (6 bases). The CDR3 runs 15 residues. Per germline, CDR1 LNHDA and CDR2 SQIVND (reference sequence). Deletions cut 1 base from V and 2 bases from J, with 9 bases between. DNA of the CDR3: TGTGCCAGTAGTATAGGGGGGCTTGGCAATCAGCCCCAGCATTTT. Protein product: CASSIGGLGNQPQHF.

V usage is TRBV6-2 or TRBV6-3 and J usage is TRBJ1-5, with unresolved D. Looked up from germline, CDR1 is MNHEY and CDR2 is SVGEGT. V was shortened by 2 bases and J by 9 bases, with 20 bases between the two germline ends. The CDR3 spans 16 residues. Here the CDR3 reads CASSYHPGAPRGPQHF. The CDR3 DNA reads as TGTGCCAGCAGTTACCACCCGGGAGCGCCTCGGGGGCCCCAGCATTTT.

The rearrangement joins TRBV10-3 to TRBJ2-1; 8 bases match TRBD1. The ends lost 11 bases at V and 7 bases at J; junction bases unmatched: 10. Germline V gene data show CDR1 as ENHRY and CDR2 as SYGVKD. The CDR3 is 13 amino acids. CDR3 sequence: CAARQGSSNEQFF. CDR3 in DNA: TGTGCCGCCCGACAGGGGAGTTCAAATGAGCAGTTCTTC.

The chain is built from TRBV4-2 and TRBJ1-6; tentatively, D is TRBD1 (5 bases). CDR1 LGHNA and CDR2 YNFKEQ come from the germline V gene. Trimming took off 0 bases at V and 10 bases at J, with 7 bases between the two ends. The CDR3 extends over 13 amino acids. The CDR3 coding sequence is TGTGCCAGCAGCCAAGACGGGGGATCACCCCTCCACTTT. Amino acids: CASSQDGGSPLHF.

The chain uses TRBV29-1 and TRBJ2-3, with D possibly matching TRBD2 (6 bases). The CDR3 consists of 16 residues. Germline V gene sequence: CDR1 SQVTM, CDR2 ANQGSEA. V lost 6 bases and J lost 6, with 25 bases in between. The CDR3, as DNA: TGCAGCGTGGGGGGTGACCCGAGGCGGAATTTGGATACGCAGTATTTT. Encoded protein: CSVGGDPRRNLDTQYF.

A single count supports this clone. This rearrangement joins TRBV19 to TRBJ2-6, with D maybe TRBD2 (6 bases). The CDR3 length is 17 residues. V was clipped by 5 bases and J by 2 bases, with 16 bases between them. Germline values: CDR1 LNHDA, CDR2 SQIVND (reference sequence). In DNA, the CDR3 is TGTGCCAGTAGTGCCCCGGGGGTGGGGGCTGGGGCCAACGTCCTGACTTTC. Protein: CASSAPGVGAGANVLTF.

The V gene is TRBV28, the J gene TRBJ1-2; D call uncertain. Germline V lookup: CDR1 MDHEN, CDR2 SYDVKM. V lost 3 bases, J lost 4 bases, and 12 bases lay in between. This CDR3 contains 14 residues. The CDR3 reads CASSFKTRGYGYTF. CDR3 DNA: TGTGCCAGCAGTTTCAAGACGCGTGGCTATGGCTACACCTTC.

CDR3 DNA: TGTGCCAGTAGTATTGGTTCTCGGGGCCGAGTGAACACTGAAGCTTTCTTT. Residues: CASSIGSRGRVNTEAFF. This sequence joins TRBV19 and TRBJ1-1; a possible D gene is TRBD1 (5 bases). Trimming removed 3 bases at V and 0 bases at J, with 17 bases between. Germline CDR1 LNHDA, CDR2 SQIVND (reference sequence). The CDR3 length is 17 residues.

DNA of the CDR3: TGTGCCAGCAGCTCAGGGGCTATGAACACTGAAGCTTTCTTT. Encoded protein: CASSSGAMNTEAFF. The genes are TRBV11-3 and TRBJ1-1; a possible D gene is TRBD1 (6 bases). V lost 4 bases to trimming and J lost 0 bases, with 9 bases between them. Germline CDR1 SGHNT, CDR2 YENEEA. The CDR3 covers 14 residues.

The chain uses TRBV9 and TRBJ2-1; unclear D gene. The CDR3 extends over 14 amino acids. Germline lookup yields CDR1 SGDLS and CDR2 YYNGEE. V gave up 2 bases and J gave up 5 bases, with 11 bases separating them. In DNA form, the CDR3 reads TGTGCCAGCAGCGTCAATACTTTCGACAATGAGCAGTTCTTC. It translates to CASSVNTFDNEQFF.

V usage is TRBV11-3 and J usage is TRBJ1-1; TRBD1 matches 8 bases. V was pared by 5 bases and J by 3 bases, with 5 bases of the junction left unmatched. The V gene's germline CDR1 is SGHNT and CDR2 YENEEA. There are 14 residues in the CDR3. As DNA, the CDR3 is TGTGCCAGCAGCCTCAGGGGGCGCGACACTGAAGCTTTCTTT. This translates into CASSLRGRDTEAFF. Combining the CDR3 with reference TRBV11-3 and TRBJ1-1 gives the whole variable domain EAGVVQSPRYKIIEKKQPVAFWCNPISGHNTLYWYLQNLGQGPELLIRYENEEAVDDSQLPKDRFSAERLKGVDSTLKIQPAELGDSAVYLCASSLRGRDTEAFFGQGTRLTVV.

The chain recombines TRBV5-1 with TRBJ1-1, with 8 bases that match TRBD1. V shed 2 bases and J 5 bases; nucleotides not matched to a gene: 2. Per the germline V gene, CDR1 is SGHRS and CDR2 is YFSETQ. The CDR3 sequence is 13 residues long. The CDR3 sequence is CASSLTGGTEAFF. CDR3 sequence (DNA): TGCGCCAGCAGCTTAACAGGGGGAACTGAAGCTTTCTTT. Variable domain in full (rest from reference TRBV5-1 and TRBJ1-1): KAGVTQTPRYLIKTRGQQVTLSCSPISGHRSVSWYQQTPGQGLQFLFEYFSETQRNKGNFPGRFSGRQFSNSRSEMNVSTLELGDSALYLCASSLTGGTEAFFGQGTRLTVV.

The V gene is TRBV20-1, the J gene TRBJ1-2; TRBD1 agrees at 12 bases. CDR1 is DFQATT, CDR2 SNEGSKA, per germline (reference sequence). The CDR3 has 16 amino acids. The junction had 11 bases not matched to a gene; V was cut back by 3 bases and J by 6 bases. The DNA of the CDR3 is TGCAGTGCTAGTCTATCCGGGACAGGGGGCGGGAATGGCTACACCTTC. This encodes CSASLSGTGGGNGYTF.